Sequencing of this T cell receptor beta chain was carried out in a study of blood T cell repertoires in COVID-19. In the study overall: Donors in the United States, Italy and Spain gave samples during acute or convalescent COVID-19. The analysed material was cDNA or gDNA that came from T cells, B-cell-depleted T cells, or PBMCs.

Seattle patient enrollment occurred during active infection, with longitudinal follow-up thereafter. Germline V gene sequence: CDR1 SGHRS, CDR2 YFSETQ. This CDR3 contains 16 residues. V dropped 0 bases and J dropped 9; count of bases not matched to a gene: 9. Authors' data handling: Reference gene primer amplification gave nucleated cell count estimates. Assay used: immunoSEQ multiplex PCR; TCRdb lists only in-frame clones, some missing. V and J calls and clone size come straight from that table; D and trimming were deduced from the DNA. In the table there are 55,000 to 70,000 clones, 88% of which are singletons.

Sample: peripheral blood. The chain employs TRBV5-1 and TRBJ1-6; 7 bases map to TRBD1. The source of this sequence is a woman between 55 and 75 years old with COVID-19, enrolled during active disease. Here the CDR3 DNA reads TGCGCCAGCAGCTTGGAATACGCAGGGGGGATTTCACCCCTCCACTTT. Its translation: CASSLEYAGGISPLHF.